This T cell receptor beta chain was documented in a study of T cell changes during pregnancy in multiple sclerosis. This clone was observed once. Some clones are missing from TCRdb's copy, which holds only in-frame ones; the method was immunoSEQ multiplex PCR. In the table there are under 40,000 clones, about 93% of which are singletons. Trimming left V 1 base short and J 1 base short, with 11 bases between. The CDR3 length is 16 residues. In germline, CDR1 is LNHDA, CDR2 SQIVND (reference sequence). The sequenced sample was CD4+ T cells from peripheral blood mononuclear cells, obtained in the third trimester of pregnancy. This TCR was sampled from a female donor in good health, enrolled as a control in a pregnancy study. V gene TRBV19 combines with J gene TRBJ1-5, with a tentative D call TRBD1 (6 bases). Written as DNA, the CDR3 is TGTGCCAGTAGTATAGTGGGGGGGGCGAGCAATCAGCCCCAGCATTTT. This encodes CASSIVGGASNQPQHF.